These T cell receptor beta chains were read from a single sample in a study of cytomegalovirus exposure and HLA in healthy donors. Data came from immunoSEQ multiplex PCR; TCRdb stores just in-frame clones and leaves some out. The table includes fewer than 400,000 clones, roughly 90% detected once. The source material was PBMCs. The receptors shown here come from a man aged 25 to 45 in good health and CMV-seronegative. Both conserved end residues are part of each CDR3. D genes are given only for firm matches. The size of a clone is reported for some rows only, either as once, few or many, or as a class for expanded clones.

. | TRBJ1-2 | TRBD1 | TRBV4-2 | CASSQDAVLASGQGGYGYTF | TGTGCCAGCAGCCAAGACGCGGTATTGGCGTCTGGACAGGGAGGCTATGGCTACACCTTC
. | TRBJ1-5 | . | TRBV6-5 | CASRKGGERQPQHF | TGTGCCAGCAGAAAGGGGGGGGAACGTCAGCCCCAGCATTTT
. | TRBJ1-5 | . | TRBV6-6 | CASSYGRGSNQPQHF | TGTGCCAGCAGTTATGGTCGGGGTAGCAATCAGCCCCAGCATTTT
. | TRBJ1-2 | . | TRBV19 | CASNPTTVAYGYTF | TGTGCCTCAAACCCAACGACAGTCGCCTATGGCTACACCTTC
once | TRBJ1-6 | TRBD1 | TRBV11-2 | CASSSRDRGNSPLHF | TGTGCCAGCAGCTCCCGGGACAGGGGCAATTCACCCCTCCACTTT
few | TRBJ1-5 | TRBD1 | TRBV19 | CASSIRQGDQPQHF | TGTGCCAGTAGTATTCGACAGGGGGATCAGCCCCAGCATTTT
. | TRBJ2-3 | TRBD2 | TRBV2 | CASTPMVAGGTDTQYF | TGTGCCAGCACCCCCATGGTAGCGGGGGGCACAGATACGCAGTATTTT
few | TRBJ2-5 | TRBD1 | TRBV19 | CASSRRQGYQETQYF | TGTGCCAGTAGTAGGAGACAGGGCTACCAAGAGACCCAGTACTTC
. | TRBJ2-3 | TRBD1 | TRBV5-1 | CASSRRGQAGDTQYF | TGCGCCAGCAGCAGACGTGGACAGGCGGGAGATACGCAGTATTTT
. | TRBJ2-7 | TRBD2 | TRBV6-1 | CASSARLAGFLHEQYF | TGTGCCAGCAGTGCCCGACTAGCGGGGTTCTTACACGAGCAGTACTTC
. | TRBJ1-6 | . | TRBV5-5 | CASSLEGGTRSPLHF | TGTGCCAGCAGCTTGGAGGGGGGGACAAGGTCACCCCTCCACTTT
. | TRBJ1-6 | TRBD1 | TRBV7-8 | CASSPNRGQGGAPLHF | TGTGCCAGCAGCCCAAACCGCGGACAGGGAGGCGCACCCCTCCACTTT
. | TRBJ1-1 | TRBD1 | TRBV6-5 | CASTIGRQGKTEAFF | TGTGCCAGCACCATAGGCCGACAGGGCAAGACTGAAGCTTTCTTT
. | TRBJ1-1 | TRBD1 | TRBV7-9 | CASSPMGQGIPEAFF | TGTGCCAGCAGCCCAATGGGACAGGGGATCCCTGAAGCTTTCTTT
once | TRBJ2-7 | TRBD2 | TRBV5-5 | CASSLAGGREQYF | TGTGCCAGCAGTCTAGCGGGGGGGCGTGAGCAGTACTTC
. | TRBJ2-7 | TRBD2 | TRBV5-1 | CASAQLAGLLEQYF | TGCGCCAGCGCACAGTTAGCGGGCCTCCTCGAGCAGTACTTC
. | TRBJ2-3 | . | TRBV27 | CASRPGSTDTQYF | TGTGCCAGCCGGCCCGGGAGCACAGATACGCAGTATTTT
. | TRBJ2-1 | TRBD2 | TRBV19 | CATHGTSGGAINEQFF | TGTGCCACCCACGGGACTAGCGGGGGGGCAATCAATGAGCAGTTCTTC
. | TRBJ1-1 | . | TRBV6-6 | CASSYPYPTEATEAFF | TGTGCCAGCAGTTACCCCTATCCTACGGAGGCCACTGAAGCTTTCTTT
. | TRBJ1-2 | TRBD1 | TRBV7-9 | CASSLETGALMGYTF | TGTGCCAGCAGCTTAGAGACAGGGGCCCTGATGGGCTACACCTTC
once | TRBJ1-1 | . | TRBV6-1 | CASKQAHEAFF | TGTGCCAGCAAACAGGCTCATGAAGCTTTCTTT